This TCR beta chain emerged from a study of tumor-infiltrating lymphocytes in localized non-small cell lung cancer. Overall study context: From each patient, both tumor and uninvolved lung, non-adjacent to tumor, were sampled.

This CDR3 has 13 residues. Trimming cost V 1 base and J 6 bases, with 6 bases left between them. The germline CDR1 and CDR2 sequences are SGHNT and YENEEA. A note on this clone: Its antigen is currently unknown.

Study-wide findings and caveats: Tumor T-cell fraction from TCR sequencing was not associated with recurrence-free survival (p = 0.61). No T-cell fraction difference was seen between IM1 and IM2 tumors. Compared with uninvolved lung, tumors showed higher T cell infiltration by TCRbeta sequencing.

The data were produced by immunoSEQ multiplex PCR, yet TCRdb's version contains in-frame clones alone and is incomplete. The sample contains around 13,000 clones, 79% of which appear only once. The specimen was lung tumor tissue. This clonotype was obtained from a human donor with non-small cell lung cancer. J is TRBJ2-2 and V is TRBV11-3; D may match TRBD1 or TRBD2 (5 bases each). The CDR3 region is CASSLGGAGELFF. Written as DNA, the CDR3 is TGTGCCAGCAGCTTAGGAGGGGCCGGGGAGCTGTTTTTT.